This T cell receptor beta chain is drawn from a study of cytomegalovirus exposure and HLA in healthy donors. The germline V gene encodes CDR1 SQVTM and CDR2 ANQGSEA. The CDR3 consists of 15 residues. Trimming left V 6 bases short and J 0 bases short, with 15 bases between. Clones were sequenced by immunoSEQ multiplex PCR, and TCRdb holds only the in-frame ones, with some missing. Altogether hundreds of thousands of clones are present, roughly 85% being singletons, with the ten largest covering 5.5% to 7%. These donors were members of the roughly 120-subject validation cohort, a group separate from the approximately 670-subject first cohort.

The V gene is TRBV29-1, the J gene TRBJ2-1, with D maybe TRBD1 (5 bases). This receptor was obtained from a woman aged 18-29 years in good health and CMV-seronegative. Sequencing was performed on PBMCs. This chain's CDR3 is CSVSQGWSSYNEQFF. CDR3 sequence (DNA): TGCAGCGTCTCTCAGGGTTGGAGCTCCTACAATGAGCAGTTCTTC.